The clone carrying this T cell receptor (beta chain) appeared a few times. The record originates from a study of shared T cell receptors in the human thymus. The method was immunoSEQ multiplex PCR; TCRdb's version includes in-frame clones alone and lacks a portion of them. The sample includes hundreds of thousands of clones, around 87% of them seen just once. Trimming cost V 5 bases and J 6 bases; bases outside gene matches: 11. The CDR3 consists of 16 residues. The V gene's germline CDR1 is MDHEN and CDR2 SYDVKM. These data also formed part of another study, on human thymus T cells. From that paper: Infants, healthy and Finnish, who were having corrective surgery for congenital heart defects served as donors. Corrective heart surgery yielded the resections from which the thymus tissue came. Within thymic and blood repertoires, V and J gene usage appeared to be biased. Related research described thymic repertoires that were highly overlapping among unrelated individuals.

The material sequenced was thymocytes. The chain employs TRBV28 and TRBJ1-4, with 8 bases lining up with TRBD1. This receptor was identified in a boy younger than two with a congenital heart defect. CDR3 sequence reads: CASSLWGRGLDEKLFF. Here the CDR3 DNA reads TGTGCCAGCAGTCTCTGGGGCAGGGGGCTTGATGAAAAACTGTTTTTT.